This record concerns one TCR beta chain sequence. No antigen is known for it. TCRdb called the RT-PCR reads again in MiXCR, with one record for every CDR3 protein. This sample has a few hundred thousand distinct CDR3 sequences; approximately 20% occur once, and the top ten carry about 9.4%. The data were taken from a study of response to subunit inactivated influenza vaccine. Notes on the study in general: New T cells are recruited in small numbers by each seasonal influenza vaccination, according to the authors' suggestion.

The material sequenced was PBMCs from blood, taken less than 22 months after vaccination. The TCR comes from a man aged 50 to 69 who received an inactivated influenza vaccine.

The chain's CDR3 is CSASGLNTGELFF. CDR3 nucleotide sequence: TGCAGTGCTAGCGGCCTGAACACCGGGGAGCTGTTTTTT. V usage is TRBV20-1 and J usage is TRBJ2-2; D remains ambiguous. Germline lookup yields CDR1 DFQATT and CDR2 SNEGSKA (reference sequence). Trimming took off 3 bases at V and 1 base at J, with 6 bases between the two ends. This CDR3 spans 13 amino acids.